The entry below describes one TCR beta chain. The sample originates from a study of blood T cell repertoires in COVID-19. Study at large: The samples span acute and convalescent COVID-19 from the United States, Italy and Spain.

Categorization into cohorts depended on clinical history that participants reported. This table comes from immunoSEQ multiplex PCR, and its TCRdb copy is limited to in-frame clones, with some not included. The sample lists 430,000 or so clones, roughly 90% occurring once. The germline gives CDR1 MGHRA, CDR2 YSYEKL. The CDR3 consists of 13 residues. The V end lost 0 bases, the J end lost 7 bases, and 7 bases lay between the germline ends. Sequenced: PBMCs or T cells enriched from blood (not recorded which). This sequence was found in a woman aged 40 to 50 who had recovered from COVID-19. The chain employs TRBV4-1 and TRBJ2-1; D is unresolved. This chain's CDR3 is CASSQDPENEQFF. The CDR3 DNA reads TGCGCCAGCAGCCAAGATCCGGAGAATGAGCAGTTCTTC.